Sequencing of this T cell receptor (beta chain) was carried out in a study of blood T cell repertoires in COVID-19. Study-wide background: The cDNA or gDNA used as material had been derived from T cells, B-cell-depleted T cells, or PBMCs.

This clone was seen once. Participant age was roughly 18 to 90 years, and participants resided in roughly 25 US areas. For recovered donors of Cohort 3, there were two negative PCRs, clearance, or symptom resolution. Clones were read by immunoSEQ multiplex PCR, and TCRdb kept only the in-frame ones, dropping some. The profile covers almost 500,000 clones, with about nine tenths appearing a single time and 8.3% taken by the ten largest. The V gene lost 5 bases and the J gene lost 4 bases, with 15 bases spanning the gap. Germline V lookup: CDR1 SGHVS, CDR2 FQNEAQ. CDR3 length equals 14 residues. This clonotype was sampled from a woman aged 55 to 70 who had recovered from COVID-19. The specimen was PBMCs or T cells enriched from blood (not recorded which). The chain couples TRBV7-8 to TRBJ2-7; D is possibly TRBD1 (6 bases). The CDR3 DNA reads TGTGCCAGCAGCCTCGGGACAACCCTTTACGAGCAGTACTTC. Amino acids: CASSLGTTLYEQYF.